One and the same sample provided the 11 T cell receptor beta chains below, sequenced in a study of OX40 agonist ivuxolimab in advanced cancers. Assay used: immunoSEQ multiplex PCR; TCRdb lists only in-frame clones, some missing. The repertoire holds about 98,000 clones, with approximately 88% as singletons. The material was CD4+ or CD8+ T cells sorted from blood, obtained in a trial of the OX40 agonist ivuxolimab. Every receptor here comes from an adult with an advanced solid tumor such as melanoma, head and neck, liver or kidney cancer.

J is TRBJ1-4 and V is TRBV10-3; D remains unclear. In germline, CDR1 is ENHRY, CDR2 SYGVKD. The CDR3 runs to 15 residues. V was pared by 3 bases and J by 8 bases, with 16 bases between. The CDR3 reads CAISDGQRRGEKLFF. The CDR3, as DNA: TGTGCCATCAGTGATGGGCAGCGCCGAGGAGAAAAACTGTTTTTT.

A single count supports this clone. This chain connects TRBV7-2 to TRBJ1-2; D perhaps matches TRBD1 (5 bases). The ends were cut back, 5 bases at V and 2 bases at J, with 12 bases in the middle. The CDR3 runs to 14 residues. Germline loops: CDR1 SGHTA, CDR2 FQGNSA. Here the CDR3 reads CASSPGRNNYGYTF. The CDR3 DNA is TGTGCCAGCAGCCCGGGACGGAACAACTATGGCTACACCTTC.

The DNA of the CDR3 is TGTGCCAGCAGCGATAGACAGGGAACTAACTATGGCTACACCTTC. It encodes CASSDRQGTNYGYTF. The rearrangement joins TRBV7-3 to TRBJ1-2; 7 nucleotides align to TRBD1. Germline CDR1 SGHTA, CDR2 FQGTGA. With V trimmed by 5 bases and J by 0 bases, 6 bases remained unmatched. The CDR3 is made up of 15 amino acids.

This clone has just one count. The V call is TRBV6-4, the J call TRBJ2-3, with TRBD2 as a possible D gene (5 bases). The germline CDR1 and CDR2 sequences are MRHNA and SNTAGT. Trimming removed 6 bases from V and 6 bases from J, with 13 bases in between. The CDR3 sequence is 13 residues long. CDR3 sequence: CASRAPGSDTQYF. The CDR3 DNA reads TGTGCCAGCAGGGCTCCGGGGTCCGATACGCAGTATTTT.

The V gene is TRBV10-3, the J gene TRBJ2-7; no clear D. CDR3 length equals 12 residues. Germline CDR1 reads ENHRY; CDR2 reads SYGVKD. V dropped 0 bases and J dropped 2 bases, with 2 bases sitting between them. The CDR3 spells CAISESPYEQYF. DNA for the CDR3: TGTGCCATCAGTGAGTCCCCCTACGAGCAGTACTTC.

The rearrangement joins TRBV7-3 to TRBJ2-3; TRBD2 agrees at 8 bases. The CDR3 is 14 residues long. Per the germline V gene, CDR1 is SGHTA and CDR2 is FQGTGA. The V and J ends lost 5 bases and 5 bases, in that order; junction bases with no gene match: 6. The CDR3 region has the DNA TGTGCCAGCAGCACGGGGGGGCCGGTAGATACGCAGTATTTT. Translated: CASSTGGPVDTQYF.

The rearrangement uses TRBV5-6 and TRBJ2-3; the D is unclear. The CDR3 loop spans 16 amino acids. Trimming cost V 3 bases and J 3 bases, with 17 bases left between them. Germline-derived CDR1 and CDR2 are SGHDT and YYEEEE. CDR3 region: CASSSVGGTRTDTQYF. CDR3 nucleotide sequence: TGTGCCAGCAGCTCCGTAGGCGGCACCAGAACAGATACGCAGTATTTT.

The rearrangement links TRBV27 to TRBJ1-5; D may be TRBD1 (6 bases). The CDR3 covers 14 residues. V dropped 4 bases and J dropped 7 bases, with 14 bases sitting between them. Germline CDR1 and CDR2: MNHEY and SMNVEV (reference sequence). This chain's CDR3 is CASSSVQGWQPQHF. The CDR3 region has the DNA TGTGCCAGCAGTTCAGTACAGGGTTGGCAGCCCCAGCATTTT.

This clone was counted once. This chain connects TRBV6-6 to TRBJ1-3; the match to TRBD1 covers 7 bases. Germline V gene lookup returns CDR1 MNHNY and CDR2 SVGAGI (reference sequence). J lost 2 bases, V lost 5 bases, and 3 bases had no gene match. The CDR3 totals 14 residues. In DNA, the CDR3 is TGTGCCAGCAGTGCCGACAGGGCTGGAAACACCATATATTTT. Residues: CASSADRAGNTIYF.

V is TRBV5-1 and J is TRBJ2-3, with 8 positions matching TRBD1. Trimming removed 4 bases from V and 4 bases from J; junction bases left unmatched: 11. The CDR3 runs 16 residues. In germline, CDR1 is SGHRS, CDR2 YFSETQ. For the CDR3, the DNA is TGCGCCAGCAGCGGGACAGGCTCGTTAGGGGCAGATACGCAGTATTTT. This encodes CASSGTGSLGADTQYF.

The gene calls are TRBV9 and TRBJ1-2, with D possibly being TRBD1 (5 bases). The length of the CDR3 is 15 residues. The V gene lost 0 bases and the J gene lost 4 bases, with 13 bases spanning the gap. Germline V lookup: CDR1 SGDLS, CDR2 YYNGEE. The CDR3 DNA follows: TGTGCCAGCAGCGTAGATGTGACAGCAACCTATGGCTACACCTTC. It encodes CASSVDVTATYGYTF. Complete variable domain (other parts from reference TRBV9 and TRBJ1-2): DSGVTQTPKHLITATGQRVTLRCSPRSGDLSVYWYQQSLDQGLQFLIQYYNGEERAKGNILERFSAQQFPDLHSELNLSSLELGDSALYFCASSVDVTATYGYTFGSGTRLTVV.